Included here is one T cell receptor beta chain sequence, with context. The sample originates from a study of PD-1 and CTLA-4 blockade in melanoma. Sequencing used immunoSEQ multiplex PCR; TCRdb keeps in-frame clones, though not all of them. The sample lists around 29,000 clones, about 89% occurring once. V lost 2 bases to trimming and J lost 3 bases; unmatched junction nucleotides: 6. The CDR3 is made up of 15 amino acids. Germline lookup yields CDR1 SGDLS and CDR2 YYNGEE. This TCR derives from a human donor with melanoma. This sample comprised CD8+ T cells from peripheral blood, obtained before anti-PD-1 treatment. V usage is TRBV9 and J usage is TRBJ2-5; TRBD2 matches at 8 bases. CDR3 sequence (DNA): TGTGCCAGCAGCGTCTTTGGTAGCGGGGAAGAGACCCAGTACTTC. Its protein product is CASSVFGSGEETQYF.